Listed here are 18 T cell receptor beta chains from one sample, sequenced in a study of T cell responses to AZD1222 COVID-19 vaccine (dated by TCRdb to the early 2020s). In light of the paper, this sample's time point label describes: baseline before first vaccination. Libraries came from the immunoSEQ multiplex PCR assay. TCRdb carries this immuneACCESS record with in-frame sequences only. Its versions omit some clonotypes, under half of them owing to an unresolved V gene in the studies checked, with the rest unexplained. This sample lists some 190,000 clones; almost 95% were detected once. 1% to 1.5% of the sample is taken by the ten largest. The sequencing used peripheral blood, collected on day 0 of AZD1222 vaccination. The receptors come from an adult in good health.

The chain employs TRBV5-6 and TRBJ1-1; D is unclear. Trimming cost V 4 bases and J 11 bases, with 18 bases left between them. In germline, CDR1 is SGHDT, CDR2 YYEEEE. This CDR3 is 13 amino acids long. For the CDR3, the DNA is TGTGCCAGCAGCCGATGGACGGCATTGTTGGCTTTCTTT. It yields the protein CASSRWTALLAFF.

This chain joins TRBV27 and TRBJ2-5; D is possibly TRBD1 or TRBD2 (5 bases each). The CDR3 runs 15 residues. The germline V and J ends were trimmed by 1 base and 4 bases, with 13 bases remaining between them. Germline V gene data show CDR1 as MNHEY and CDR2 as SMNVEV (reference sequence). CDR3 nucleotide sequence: TGTGCCAGCAGTTTATGGGGGAAAAGGGGAGAGACCCAGTACTTC. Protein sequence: CASSLWGKRGETQYF.

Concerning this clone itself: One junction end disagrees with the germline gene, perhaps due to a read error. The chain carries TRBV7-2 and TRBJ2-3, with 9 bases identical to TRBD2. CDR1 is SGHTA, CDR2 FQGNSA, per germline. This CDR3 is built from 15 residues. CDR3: CASSLAGTSIDTQYF. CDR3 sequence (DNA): TGTGCCAGCAGCCTCGCCGGGACTAGCATAGATACGCAGTATTTT.

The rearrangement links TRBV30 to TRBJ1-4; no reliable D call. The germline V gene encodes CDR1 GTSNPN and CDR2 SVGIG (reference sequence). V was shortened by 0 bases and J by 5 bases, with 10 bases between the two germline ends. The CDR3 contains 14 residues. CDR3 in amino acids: CAWSVGNGNEKLFF. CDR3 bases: TGTGCCTGGAGTGTGGGCAATGGGAATGAAAAACTGTTTTTT.

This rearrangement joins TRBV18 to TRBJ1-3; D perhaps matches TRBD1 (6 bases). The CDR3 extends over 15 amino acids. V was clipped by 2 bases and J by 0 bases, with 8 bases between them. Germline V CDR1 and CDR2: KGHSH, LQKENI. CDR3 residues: CASSPTGSSGNTIYF. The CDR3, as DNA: TGTGCCAGCTCACCAACAGGGAGCTCTGGAAACACCATATATTTT.

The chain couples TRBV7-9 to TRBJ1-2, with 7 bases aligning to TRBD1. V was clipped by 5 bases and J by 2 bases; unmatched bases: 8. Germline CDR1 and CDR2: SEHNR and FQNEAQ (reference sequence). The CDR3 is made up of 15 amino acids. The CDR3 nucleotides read TGTGCCAGCAGCCCAAGGACAGGATCGAACTATGGCTACACCTTC. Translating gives CASSPRTGSNYGYTF.

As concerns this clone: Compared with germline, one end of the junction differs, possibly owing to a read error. Written as DNA, the CDR3 is TGTGCCAGCAGTTTAGCGGGGAACAATGAGCAGTTCTTC. Translation: CASSLAGNNEQFF. The gene calls are TRBV7-7 and TRBJ2-1; 8 bases align to TRBD2. CDR3 length equals 13 residues. Germline values: CDR1 SSHAT, CDR2 FNYEAQ (reference sequence). Complete variable domain (other parts from reference TRBV7-7 and TRBJ2-1): GAGVSQSPRYKVTKRGQDVTLRCDPISSHATLYWYQQALGQGPEFLTYFNYEAQPDKSGLPSDRFSAERPEGSISTLTIQRTEQRDSAMYRCASSLAGNNEQFFGPGTRLTVL.

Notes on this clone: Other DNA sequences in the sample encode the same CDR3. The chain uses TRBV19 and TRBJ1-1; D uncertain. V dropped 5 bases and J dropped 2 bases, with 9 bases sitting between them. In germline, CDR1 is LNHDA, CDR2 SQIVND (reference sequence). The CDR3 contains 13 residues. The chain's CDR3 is CASSPPGNTEAFF. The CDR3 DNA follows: TGTGCCAGTAGTCCACCGGGAAACACTGAAGCTTTCTTT.

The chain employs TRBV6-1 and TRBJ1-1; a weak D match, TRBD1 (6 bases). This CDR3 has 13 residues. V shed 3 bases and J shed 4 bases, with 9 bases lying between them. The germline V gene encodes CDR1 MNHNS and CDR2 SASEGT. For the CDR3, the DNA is TGTGCCAGCAGTGAGGGGGCAGGCACTGAAGCTTTCTTT. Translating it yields CASSEGAGTEAFF.

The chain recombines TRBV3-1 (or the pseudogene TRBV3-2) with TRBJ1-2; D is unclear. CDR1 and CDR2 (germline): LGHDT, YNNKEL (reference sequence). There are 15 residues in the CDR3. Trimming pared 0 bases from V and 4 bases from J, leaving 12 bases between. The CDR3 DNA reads TGTGCCAGCAGCCAAGATCTGGGGTACGGCTATGGCTACACCTTC. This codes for CASSQDLGYGYGYTF.

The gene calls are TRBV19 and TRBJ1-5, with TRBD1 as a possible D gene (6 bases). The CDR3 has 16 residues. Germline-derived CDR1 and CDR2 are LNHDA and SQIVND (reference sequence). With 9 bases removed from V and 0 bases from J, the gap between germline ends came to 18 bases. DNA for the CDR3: TGTGCCAGCGGGACATGGAGAAACTATAGCAATCAGCCCCAGCATTTT. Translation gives CASGTWRNYSNQPQHF.

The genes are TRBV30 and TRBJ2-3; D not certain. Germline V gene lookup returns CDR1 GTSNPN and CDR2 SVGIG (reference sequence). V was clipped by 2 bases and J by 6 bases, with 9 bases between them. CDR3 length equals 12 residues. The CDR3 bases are TGTGCCTGGAGTCACGATCGGGATACGCAGTATTTT. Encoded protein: CAWSHDRDTQYF.

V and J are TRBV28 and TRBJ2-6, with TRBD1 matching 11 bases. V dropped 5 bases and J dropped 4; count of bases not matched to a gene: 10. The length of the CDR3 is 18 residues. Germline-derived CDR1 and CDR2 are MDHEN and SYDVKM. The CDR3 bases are TGTGCCAGCAGTCCTCCGGGACAGGGGGTCCCCGGGGCCAACGTCCTGACTTTC. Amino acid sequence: CASSPPGQGVPGANVLTF. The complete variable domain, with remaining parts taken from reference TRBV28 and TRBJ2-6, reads DVKVTQSSRYLVKRTGEKVFLECVQDMDHENMFWYRQDPGLGLRLIYFSYDVKMKEKGDIPEGYSVSREKKERFSLILESASTNQTSMYLCASSPPGQGVPGANVLTFGAGSRLTVL.

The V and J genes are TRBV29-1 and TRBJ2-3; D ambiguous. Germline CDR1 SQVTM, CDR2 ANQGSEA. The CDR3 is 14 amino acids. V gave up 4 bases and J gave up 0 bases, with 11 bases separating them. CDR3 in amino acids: CSVGAPASTDTQYF. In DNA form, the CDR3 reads TGCAGCGTTGGAGCCCCCGCGAGCACAGATACGCAGTATTTT.

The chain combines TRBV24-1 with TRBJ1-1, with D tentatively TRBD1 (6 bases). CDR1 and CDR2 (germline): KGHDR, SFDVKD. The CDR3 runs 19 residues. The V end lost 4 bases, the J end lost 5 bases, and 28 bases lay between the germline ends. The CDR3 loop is CATSDPRGGGGNFNTEAFF. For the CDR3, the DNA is TGTGCCACCAGTGACCCCCGCGGGGGGGGCGGAAATTTTAATACTGAAGCTTTCTTT.

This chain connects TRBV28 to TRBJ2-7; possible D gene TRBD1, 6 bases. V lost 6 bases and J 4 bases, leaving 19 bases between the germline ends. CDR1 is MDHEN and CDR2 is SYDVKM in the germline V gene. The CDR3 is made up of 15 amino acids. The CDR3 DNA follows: TGTGCCAGCAGGTCCGGGACACTGGAGGAATACGAGCAGTACTTC. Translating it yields CASRSGTLEEYEQYF.

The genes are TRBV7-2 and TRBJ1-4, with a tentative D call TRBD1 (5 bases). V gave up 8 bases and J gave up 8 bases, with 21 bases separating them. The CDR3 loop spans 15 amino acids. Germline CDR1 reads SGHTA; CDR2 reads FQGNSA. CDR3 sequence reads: CASGPTRAEWEKLFF. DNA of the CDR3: TGTGCCAGCGGCCCGACCAGGGCGGAGTGGGAAAAACTGTTTTTT.

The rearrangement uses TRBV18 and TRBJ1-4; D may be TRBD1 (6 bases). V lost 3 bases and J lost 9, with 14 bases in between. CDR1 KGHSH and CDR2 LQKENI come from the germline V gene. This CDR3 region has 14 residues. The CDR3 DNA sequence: TGTGCCAGCTCACCGGAACCGGGACACCAAAAACTGTTTTTT. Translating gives CASSPEPGHQKLFF.